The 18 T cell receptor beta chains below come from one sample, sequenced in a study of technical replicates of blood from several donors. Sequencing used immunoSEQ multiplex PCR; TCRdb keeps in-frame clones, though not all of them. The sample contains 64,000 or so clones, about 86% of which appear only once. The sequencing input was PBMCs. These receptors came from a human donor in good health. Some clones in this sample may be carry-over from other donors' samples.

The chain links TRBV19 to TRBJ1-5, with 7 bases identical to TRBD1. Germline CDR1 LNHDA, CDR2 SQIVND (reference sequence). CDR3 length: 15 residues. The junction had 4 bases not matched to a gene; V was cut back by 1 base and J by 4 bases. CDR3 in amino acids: CASSIGQGRNQPQHF. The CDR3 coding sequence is TGTGCCAGTAGTATAGGACAGGGTAGGAATCAGCCCCAGCATTTT.

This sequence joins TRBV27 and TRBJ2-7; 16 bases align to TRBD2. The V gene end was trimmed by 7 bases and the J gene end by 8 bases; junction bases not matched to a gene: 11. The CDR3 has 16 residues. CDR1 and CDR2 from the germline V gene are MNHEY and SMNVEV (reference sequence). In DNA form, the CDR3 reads TGTGCCAGCACCATGTCGGGACTAGCGGGGGGGCTCAAGCAGTACTTC. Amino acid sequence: CASTMSGLAGGLKQYF.

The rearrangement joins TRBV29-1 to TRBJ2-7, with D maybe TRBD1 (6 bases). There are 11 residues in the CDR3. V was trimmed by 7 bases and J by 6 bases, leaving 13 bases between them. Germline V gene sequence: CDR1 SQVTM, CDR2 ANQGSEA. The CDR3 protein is CSGIQGPEQYF. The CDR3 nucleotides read TGCAGCGGCATACAGGGTCCCGAGCAGTACTTC.

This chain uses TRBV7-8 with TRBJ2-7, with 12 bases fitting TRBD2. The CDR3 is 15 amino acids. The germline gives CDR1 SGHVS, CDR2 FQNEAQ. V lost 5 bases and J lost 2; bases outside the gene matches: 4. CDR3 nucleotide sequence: TGTGCCAGCAGCCAATCTAGCGGGAGGGCCTACGAGCAGTACTTC. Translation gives CASSQSSGRAYEQYF.

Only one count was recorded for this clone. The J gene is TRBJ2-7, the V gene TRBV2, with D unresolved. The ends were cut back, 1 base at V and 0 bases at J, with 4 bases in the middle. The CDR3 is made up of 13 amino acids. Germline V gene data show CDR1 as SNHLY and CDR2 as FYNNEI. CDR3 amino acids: CASSEGLSYEQYF. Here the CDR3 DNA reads TGTGCCAGCAGTGAAGGTCTCTCCTACGAGCAGTACTTC. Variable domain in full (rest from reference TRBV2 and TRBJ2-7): EPEVTQTPSHQVTQMGQEVILRCVPISNHLYFYWYRQILGQKVEFLVSFYNNEISEKSEIFDDQFSVERPDGSNFTLKIRSTKLEDSAMYFCASSEGLSYEQYFGPGTRLTVT.

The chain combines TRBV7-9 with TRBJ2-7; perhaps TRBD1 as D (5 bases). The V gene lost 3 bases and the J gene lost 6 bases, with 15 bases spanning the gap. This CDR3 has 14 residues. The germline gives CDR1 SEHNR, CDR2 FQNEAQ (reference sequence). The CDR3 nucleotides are TGTGCCAGCAGCTTTATTGCAGGGCTCTTCGAGCAGTACTTC. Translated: CASSFIAGLFEQYF.

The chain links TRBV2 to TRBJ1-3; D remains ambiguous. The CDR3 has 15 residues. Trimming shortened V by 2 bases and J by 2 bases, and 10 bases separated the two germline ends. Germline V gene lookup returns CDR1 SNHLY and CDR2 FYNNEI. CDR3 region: CASSELNAPGNTIYF. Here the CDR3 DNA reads TGTGCCAGCAGTGAACTAAACGCCCCTGGAAACACCATATATTTT.

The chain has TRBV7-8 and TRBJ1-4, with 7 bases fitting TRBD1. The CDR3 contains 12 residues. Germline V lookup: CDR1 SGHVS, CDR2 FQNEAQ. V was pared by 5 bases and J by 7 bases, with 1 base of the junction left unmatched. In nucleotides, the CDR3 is TGTGCCAGCAGCGGACAGGTTGAAAAACTGTTTTTT. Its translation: CASSGQVEKLFF.

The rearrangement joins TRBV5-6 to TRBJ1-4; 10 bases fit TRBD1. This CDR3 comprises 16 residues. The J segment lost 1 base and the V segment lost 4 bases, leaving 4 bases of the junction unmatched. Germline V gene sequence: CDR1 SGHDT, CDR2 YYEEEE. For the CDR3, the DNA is TGTGCCAGCAGCGCTGGACAGGGGGTAACTAATGAAAAACTGTTTTTT. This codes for CASSAGQGVTNEKLFF.

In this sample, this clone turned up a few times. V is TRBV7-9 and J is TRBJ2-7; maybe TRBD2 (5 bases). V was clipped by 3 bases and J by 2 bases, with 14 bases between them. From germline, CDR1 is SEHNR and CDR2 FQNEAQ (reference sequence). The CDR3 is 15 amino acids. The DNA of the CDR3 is TGTGCCAGCAGCTTGGCCGACGGGAAGACCTACGAGCAGTACTTC. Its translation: CASSLADGKTYEQYF.

In nucleotides, the CDR3 is TGCGCCAGCAGCAGACTAGCGGGGGGCCCCCCTAGCACAGATACGCAGTATTTT. Translating it yields CASSRLAGGPPSTDTQYF. The chain links TRBV5-1 to TRBJ2-3; 13 positions match TRBD2. CDR1 and CDR2 from the germline V gene are SGHRS and YFSETQ. The CDR3 is made up of 18 amino acids. The junction had 8 bases not matched to a gene; V was cut back by 4 bases and J by 0 bases.

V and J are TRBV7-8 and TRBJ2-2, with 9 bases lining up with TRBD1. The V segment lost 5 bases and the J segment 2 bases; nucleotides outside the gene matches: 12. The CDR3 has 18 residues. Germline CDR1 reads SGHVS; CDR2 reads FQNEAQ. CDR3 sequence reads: CASSKHIPGQGNTGELFF. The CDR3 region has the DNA TGTGCCAGCAGCAAGCATATCCCGGGACAGGGTAACACCGGGGAGCTGTTTTTT.

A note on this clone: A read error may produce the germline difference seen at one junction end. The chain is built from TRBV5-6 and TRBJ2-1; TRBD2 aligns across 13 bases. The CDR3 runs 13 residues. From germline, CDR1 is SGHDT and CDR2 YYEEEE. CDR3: CASSRTSGGRRLF. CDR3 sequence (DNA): TGTGCCAGCAGCCGGACTAGCGGGGGACGCCGTCTCTTC.

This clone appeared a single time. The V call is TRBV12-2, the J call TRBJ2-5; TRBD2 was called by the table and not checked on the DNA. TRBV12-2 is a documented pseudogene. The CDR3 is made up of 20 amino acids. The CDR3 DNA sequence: TGTGCAAGTCGTTCTACAACTAGCGGGAGGGCCGGGTATTTAGGAGAGACCCAGTACTTC. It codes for CASRSTTSGRAGYLGETQYF.

The CDR3 DNA reads as TGCGCCAGCAGCTTGACCGGGGCAACTAATGAAAAACTGTTTTTT. Protein product: CASSLTGATNEKLFF. This chain uses TRBV5-1 with TRBJ1-4; D unresolved. Germline V gives CDR1 SGHRS, CDR2 YFSETQ. Trimming left V 1 base short and J 0 bases short, with 7 bases between. The CDR3 extends over 15 amino acids.

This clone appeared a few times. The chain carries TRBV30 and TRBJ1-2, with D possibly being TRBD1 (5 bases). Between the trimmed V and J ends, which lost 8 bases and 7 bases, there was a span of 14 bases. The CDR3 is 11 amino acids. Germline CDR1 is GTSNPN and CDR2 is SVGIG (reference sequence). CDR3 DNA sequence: TGTGCCGGGCCGGGGGTGGTTGGCTACACCTTC. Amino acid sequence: CAGPGVVGYTF.

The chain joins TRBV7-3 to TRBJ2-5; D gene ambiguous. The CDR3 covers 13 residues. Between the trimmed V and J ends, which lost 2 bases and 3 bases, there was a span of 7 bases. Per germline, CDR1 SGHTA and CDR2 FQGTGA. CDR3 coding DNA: TGTGCCAGCAGCTTATTTCGAGAAGAGACCCAGTACTTC. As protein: CASSLFREETQYF.

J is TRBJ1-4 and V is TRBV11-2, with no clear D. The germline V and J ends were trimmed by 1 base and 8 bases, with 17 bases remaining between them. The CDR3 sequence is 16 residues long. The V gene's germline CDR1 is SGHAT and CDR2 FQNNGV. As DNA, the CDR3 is TGTGCCAGCAGCTTAGGGTTAAGAGGTCGGGAAGAAAAACTGTTTTTT. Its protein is CASSLGLRGREEKLFF.